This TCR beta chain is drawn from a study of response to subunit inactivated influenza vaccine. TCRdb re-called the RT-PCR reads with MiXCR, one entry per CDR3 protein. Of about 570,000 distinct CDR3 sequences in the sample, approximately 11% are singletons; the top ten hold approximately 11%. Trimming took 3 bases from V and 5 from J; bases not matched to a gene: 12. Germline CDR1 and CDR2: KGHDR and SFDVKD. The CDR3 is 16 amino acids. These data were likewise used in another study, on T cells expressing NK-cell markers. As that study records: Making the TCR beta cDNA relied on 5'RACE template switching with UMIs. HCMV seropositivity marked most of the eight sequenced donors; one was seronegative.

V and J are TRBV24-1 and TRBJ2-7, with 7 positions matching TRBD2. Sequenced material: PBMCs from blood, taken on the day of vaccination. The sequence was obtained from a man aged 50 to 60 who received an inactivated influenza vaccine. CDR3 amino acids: CATSDPEGPGGHEQYF. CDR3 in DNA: TGTGCCACCAGTGATCCCGAGGGACCGGGAGGCCACGAGCAGTACTTC.